This T cell receptor (beta chain) was observed in a study of blood T cell repertoires in COVID-19. Study summary: Donors in the United States, Italy and Spain gave samples during acute or convalescent COVID-19. T cells, B-cell-depleted T cells, or PBMCs supplied cDNA or gDNA.

Across roughly 25 US areas, participants ranged in age from 18 to 89 years. Participants reported their clinical history, and cohort assignment relied on those reports. The method was immunoSEQ multiplex PCR; TCRdb's version includes in-frame clones alone and lacks a portion of them. The profile shows some 140,000 clones, approximately 84% of them singletons. With 4 bases removed from V and 1 base from J, the gap between germline ends came to 14 bases. Germline CDR1 reads MNHNY; CDR2 reads SVGAGI (reference sequence). The CDR3 runs to 16 residues. The sequenced sample consisted of PBMCs or T cells enriched from blood (not recorded which). The rearrangement uses TRBV6-6 and TRBJ2-4; D remains unclear. This sequence originates from a man in his forties or fifties with acute COVID-19. The CDR3 loop reads CASSSVLGVAKNIQYF. The CDR3 nucleotides read TGTGCCAGCAGTTCCGTCCTGGGCGTGGCCAAAAACATTCAGTACTTC.